There are a few counts of the clone carrying this T cell receptor (beta chain). Antigen: not known. Investigators took 9.5 to 10 milliliters of peripheral blood from every donor. The CDR3 runs 13 residues. The germline CDR1 and CDR2 sequences are MNHEY and SVGAGI. V was pared by 2 bases and J by 0 bases, with 5 bases between. This sample is part of a study of blood T cells in healthy people across ages. Overall study: Template switching retrieved approximately one barcoded beta molecule for each two T cells. Findings and caveats of the study: PBMC samples, being unsorted, prevented any conclusive comparison of naive and antigen-experienced cells.

Primers used in a second PCR of roughly 7 to 11 cycles were a sample-barcoded 5' primer and a J-beta primer mix. TCRdb reanalysed the 5' RACE reads using MiXCR and keeps one entry per CDR3 protein. The table has 1.5 million to 2 million distinct CDR3 sequences, around 42% seen once. V usage is TRBV6-5 and J usage is TRBJ2-7; D not resolved. Sequencing used blood. This sequence originates from a human donor in good health. CDR3 sequence reads: CASSYRRSYEQYF. CDR3 sequence (DNA): TGTGCCAGCAGTTACAGGCGCTCCTACGAGCAGTACTTC.